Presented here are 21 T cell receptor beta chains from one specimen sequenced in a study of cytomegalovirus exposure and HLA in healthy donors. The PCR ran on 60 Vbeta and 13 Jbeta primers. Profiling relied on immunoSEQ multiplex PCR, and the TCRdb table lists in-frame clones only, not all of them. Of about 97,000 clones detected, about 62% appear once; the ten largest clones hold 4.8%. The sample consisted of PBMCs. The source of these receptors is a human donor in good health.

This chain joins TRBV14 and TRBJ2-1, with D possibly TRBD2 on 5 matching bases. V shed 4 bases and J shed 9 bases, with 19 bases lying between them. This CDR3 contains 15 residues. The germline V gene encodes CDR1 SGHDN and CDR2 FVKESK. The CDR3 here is CASSRRTGSLAEQFF. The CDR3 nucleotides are TGTGCCAGCAGCCGCCGAACGGGCTCTCTAGCTGAGCAGTTCTTC.

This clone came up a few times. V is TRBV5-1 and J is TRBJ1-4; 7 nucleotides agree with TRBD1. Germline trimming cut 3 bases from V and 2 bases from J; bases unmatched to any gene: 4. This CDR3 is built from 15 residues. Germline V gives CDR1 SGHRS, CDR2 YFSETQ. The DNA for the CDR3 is TGCGCCAGCAGCTCGACAGGGTTTACTAATGAAAAACTGTTTTTT. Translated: CASSSTGFTNEKLFF.

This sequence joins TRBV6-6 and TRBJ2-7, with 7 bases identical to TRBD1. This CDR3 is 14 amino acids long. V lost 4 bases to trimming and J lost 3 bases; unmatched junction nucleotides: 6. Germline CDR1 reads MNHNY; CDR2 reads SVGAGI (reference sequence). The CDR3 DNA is TGTGCCAGCAGTTCCGTGGGACAGTTCTACGAGCAGTACTTC. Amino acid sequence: CASSSVGQFYEQYF.

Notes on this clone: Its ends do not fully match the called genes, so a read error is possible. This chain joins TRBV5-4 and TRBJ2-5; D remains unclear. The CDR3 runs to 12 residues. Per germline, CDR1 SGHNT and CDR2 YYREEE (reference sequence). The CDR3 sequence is CAGSLAKETQYF. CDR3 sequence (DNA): TGTGCCGGCAGCTTGGCCAAAGAGACCCAGTACTTC.

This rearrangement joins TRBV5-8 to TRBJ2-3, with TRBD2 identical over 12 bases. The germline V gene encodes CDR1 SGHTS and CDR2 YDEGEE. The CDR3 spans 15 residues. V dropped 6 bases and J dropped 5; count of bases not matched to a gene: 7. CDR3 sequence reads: CASTKLAGGKDTQYF. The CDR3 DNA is TGTGCCAGCACCAAACTAGCGGGAGGTAAAGATACGCAGTATTTT.

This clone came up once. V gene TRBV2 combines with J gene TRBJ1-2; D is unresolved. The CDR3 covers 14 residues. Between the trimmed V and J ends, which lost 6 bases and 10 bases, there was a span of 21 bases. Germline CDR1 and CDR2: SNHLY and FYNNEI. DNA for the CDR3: TGTGCCAGCAGGACCCAGGTACAGAATCCTGACTACACCTTC. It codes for CASRTQVQNPDYTF.

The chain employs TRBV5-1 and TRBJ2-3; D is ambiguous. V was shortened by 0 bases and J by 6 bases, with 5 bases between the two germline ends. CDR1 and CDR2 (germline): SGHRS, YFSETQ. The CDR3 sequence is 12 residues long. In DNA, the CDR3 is TGCGCCAGCAGCTTGGCCGAGGATACGCAGTATTTT. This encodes CASSLAEDTQYF.

The CDR3 DNA sequence: TGCGCCAGCAGCCTGACAGGACAGCCGAACACTGAAGCTTTCTTT. Its protein product is CASSLTGQPNTEAFF. The rearrangement uses TRBV4-1 and TRBJ1-1; the D gene is possibly TRBD1 (6 bases). V was clipped by 4 bases and J by 1 base, with 13 bases between them. The CDR3 has 15 amino acids. Germline assignment: CDR1 MGHRA and CDR2 YSYEKL.

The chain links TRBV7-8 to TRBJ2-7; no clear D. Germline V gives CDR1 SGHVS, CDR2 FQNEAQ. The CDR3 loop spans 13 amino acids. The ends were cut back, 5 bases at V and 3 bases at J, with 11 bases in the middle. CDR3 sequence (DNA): TGTGCCAGCAGCCGAGCAAAGTACTACGAGCAGTACTTC. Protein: CASSRAKYYEQYF.

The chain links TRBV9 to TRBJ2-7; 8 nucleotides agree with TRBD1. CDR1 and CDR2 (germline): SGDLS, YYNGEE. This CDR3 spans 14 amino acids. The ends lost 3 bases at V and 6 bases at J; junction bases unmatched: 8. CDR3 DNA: TGTGCCAGCAGCGACGGGGCAGGGGGCGCCGAGCAGTACTTC. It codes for CASSDGAGGAEQYF.

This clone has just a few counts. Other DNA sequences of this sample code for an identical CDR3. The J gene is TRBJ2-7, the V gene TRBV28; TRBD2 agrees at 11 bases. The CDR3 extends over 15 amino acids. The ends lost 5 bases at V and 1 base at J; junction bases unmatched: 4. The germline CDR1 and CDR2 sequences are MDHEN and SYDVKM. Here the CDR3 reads CASSPGTSGSYEQYF. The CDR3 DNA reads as TGTGCCAGCAGTCCCGGGACTAGCGGATCCTACGAGCAGTACTTC.

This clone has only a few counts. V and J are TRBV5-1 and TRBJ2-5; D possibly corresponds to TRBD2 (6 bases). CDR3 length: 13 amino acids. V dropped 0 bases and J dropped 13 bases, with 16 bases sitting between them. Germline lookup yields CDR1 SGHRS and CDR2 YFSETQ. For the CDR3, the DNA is TGCGCCAGCAGCTTGGAGGCCGGGAGTTCCGTGTACTTC. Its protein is CASSLEAGSSVYF.

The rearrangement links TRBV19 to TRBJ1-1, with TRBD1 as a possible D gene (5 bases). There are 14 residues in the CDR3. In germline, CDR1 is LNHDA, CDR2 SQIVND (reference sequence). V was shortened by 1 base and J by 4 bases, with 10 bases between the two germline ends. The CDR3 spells CASSIGGEPTEAFF. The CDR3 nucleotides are TGTGCCAGTAGTATAGGGGGCGAGCCCACTGAAGCTTTCTTT.

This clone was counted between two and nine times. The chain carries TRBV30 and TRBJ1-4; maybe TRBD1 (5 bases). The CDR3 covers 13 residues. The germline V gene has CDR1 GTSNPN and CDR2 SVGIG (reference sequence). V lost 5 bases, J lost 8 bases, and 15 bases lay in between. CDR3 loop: CAWDQDTGEKLFF. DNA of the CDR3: TGTGCCTGGGATCAGGACACAGGCGAAAAACTGTTTTTT. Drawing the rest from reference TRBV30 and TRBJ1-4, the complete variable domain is SQTIHQWPATLVQPVGSPLSLECTVEGTSNPNLYWYRQAAGRGLQLLFYSVGIGQISSEVPQNLSASRPQDRQFILSSKKLLLSDSGFYLCAWDQDTGEKLFFGSGTQLSVL.

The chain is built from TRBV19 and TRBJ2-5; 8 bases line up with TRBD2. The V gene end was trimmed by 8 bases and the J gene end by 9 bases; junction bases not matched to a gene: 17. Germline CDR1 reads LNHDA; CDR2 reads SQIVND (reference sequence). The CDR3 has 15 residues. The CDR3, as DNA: TGTGCCAGTGGGAGCCCTGTTTGGGCGGGAGGTCCCCAGTACTTC. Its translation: CASGSPVWAGGPQYF.

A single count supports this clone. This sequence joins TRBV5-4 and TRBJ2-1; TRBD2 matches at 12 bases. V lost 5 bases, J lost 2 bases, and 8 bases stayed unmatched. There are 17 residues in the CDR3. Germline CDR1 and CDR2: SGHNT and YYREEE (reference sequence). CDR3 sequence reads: CASRPELAGGPYNEQFF. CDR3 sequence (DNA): TGTGCCAGCAGACCAGAACTAGCGGGAGGACCCTACAATGAGCAGTTCTTC.

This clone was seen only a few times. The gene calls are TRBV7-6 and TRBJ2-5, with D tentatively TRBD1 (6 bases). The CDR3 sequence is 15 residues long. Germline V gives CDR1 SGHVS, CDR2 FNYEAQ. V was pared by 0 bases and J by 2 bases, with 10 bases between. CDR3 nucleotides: TGTGCCAGCAGCTTAGCCCGGCAGGGGCAAGAGACCCAGTACTTC. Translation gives CASSLARQGQETQYF.

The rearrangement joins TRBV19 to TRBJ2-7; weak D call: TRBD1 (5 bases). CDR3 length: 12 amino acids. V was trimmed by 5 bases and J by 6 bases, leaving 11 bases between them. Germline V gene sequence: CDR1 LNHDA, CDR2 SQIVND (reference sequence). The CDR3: CASSDSFGEQYF. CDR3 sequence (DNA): TGTGCCAGTAGTGACAGTTTCGGCGAGCAGTACTTC.

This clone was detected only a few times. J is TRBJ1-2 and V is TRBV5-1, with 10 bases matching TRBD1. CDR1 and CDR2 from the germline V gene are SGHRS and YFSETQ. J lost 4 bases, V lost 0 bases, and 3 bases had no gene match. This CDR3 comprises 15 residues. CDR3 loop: CASSLEGQGSYGYTF. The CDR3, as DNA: TGCGCCAGCAGCTTGGAGGGACAGGGGTCCTATGGCTACACCTTC.

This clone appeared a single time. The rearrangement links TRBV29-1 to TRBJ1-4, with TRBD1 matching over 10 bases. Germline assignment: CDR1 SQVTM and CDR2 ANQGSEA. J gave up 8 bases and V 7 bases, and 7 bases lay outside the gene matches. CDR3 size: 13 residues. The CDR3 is CSGGQGVREKLFF. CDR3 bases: TGCAGCGGAGGACAGGGGGTTCGCGAAAAACTGTTTTTT.

The DNA of the CDR3 is TGTGCCAGCGGGGGGAGAAGTAGACAAGAGACCCAGTACTTC. This translates into CASGGRSRQETQYF. The V call is TRBV5-8, the J call TRBJ2-5; D possibly corresponds to TRBD2 (6 bases). CDR1 and CDR2 (germline): SGHTS, YDEGEE. This CDR3 is built from 14 residues. V dropped 7 bases and J dropped 2 bases, with 15 bases sitting between them.